The rows below give T cell receptor beta chains drawn from one sample of a study of identical twins. One entry per CDR3 protein, called by TCRdb with MiXCR from the 5' RACE reads. The sample lists 1.5 million to 2 million distinct CDR3 sequences, about 30% occurring once. Sequenced: cord blood. These receptors all come from a newborn girl in good health. The CDR3 runs from the conserved cysteine through the conserved F or W. D genes are given only for firm matches. A row's size may be missing; if present it is once, few, many or a size class.

J	D	V	size	DNA	CDR3
TRBJ1-5	NA	TRBV7-8	NA	TGTGCCAGCAACGCAGACGGCGATCAGCCCCAGCATTTT	CASNADGDQPQHF
TRBJ2-3	NA	TRBV20-1	NA	TGCAGTGCTACTTCGAGATTAGATACGCAGTATTTT	CSATSRLDTQYF
TRBJ1-5	NA	TRBV20-1	NA	TGCAGTGCTAGGGGTGGGCAGGGTAGCAATCAGCCCCAGCATTTT	CSARGGQGSNQPQHF
TRBJ2-7	NA	TRBV4-2	NA	TGTGCCAGCAGCCAAGGACCCGACAGTCTCTACGAGCAGTACTTC	CASSQGPDSLYEQYF
TRBJ2-1	NA	TRBV2	NA	TGTGCCAGCAGTAGGCTAGCAGAGATCAACAATGAGCAGTTCTTC	CASSRLAEINNEQFF
TRBJ2-2	NA	TRBV12-3/TRBV12-4	NA	TGTGCCAGCAGTCCTGTGGAGTCCGGGGAGCTGTTTTTT	CASSPVESGELFF
TRBJ1-4	NA	TRBV12-3/TRBV12-4	few	TGTGCCAGCAGTTTAGGGGGGAGGGGAAGAGGAACTAATGAAAAACTGTTTTTT	CASSLGGRGRGTNEKLFF
TRBJ2-2	NA	TRBV27	NA	TGTGCCAGCAGGGAAAAGAACACCGGGGAGCTGTTTTTT	CASREKNTGELFF
TRBJ2-1	TRBD2	TRBV25-1	NA	TGTGCCAGCAGTGACCCGAGGACTAGCGGCGACCTATTTCGCAATGAGCAGTTCTTC	CASSDPRTSGDLFRNEQFF
TRBJ2-3	TRBD2	TRBV10-3	NA	TGTGCCATCAGTGACCCGACGACTAGCGGGAGCACAGATACGCAGTATTTT	CAISDPTTSGSTDTQYF
TRBJ1-5	NA	TRBV20-1	NA	TGCAGTGCCCTAAAGCCTAGACAGCAGATCTATCAGCCCCAGCATTTT	CSALKPRQQIYQPQHF
TRBJ2-1	NA	TRBV29-1	many	TGCAGCGTTGAAGATCGGTTCTTC	CSVEDRFF
TRBJ2-2	NA	TRBV20-1	NA	TGCAGTGCTAGAATGCCCGGGTCCGGGGAGCTGTTTTTT	CSARMPGSGELFF
TRBJ2-1	TRBD2	TRBV6-5	few	TGTGCCAGCACTTTACTAGCGGGAGCAGGGTACAATGAGCAGTTCTTC	CASTLLAGAGYNEQFF
TRBJ2-1	TRBD2	TRBV25-1	NA	TGTGCCAGCAGTGAAAATAGCGGGAGCGCTCACAATGAGCAGTTCTTC	CASSENSGSAHNEQFF
TRBJ2-3	NA	TRBV20-1	few	TGCAGTGCTGAACTGACGGGTAAAACAGATACGCAGTATTTT	CSAELTGKTDTQYF
TRBJ2-6	NA	TRBV19	few	TGTGCCAGTAGTCTCTCAAACGTCCTGACTTTC	CASSLSNVLTF
TRBJ1-5	NA	TRBV12-3/TRBV12-4	NA	TGTGCCAGCAGTTTATTGGGAGGGGCCAATCAGCCCCAGCATTTT	CASSLLGGANQPQHF
TRBJ2-7	NA	TRBV20-1	few	TGCAGTGCCCGGGGCCATCCCCGGAATCCCTACGAGCAGTACTTC	CSARGHPRNPYEQYF
TRBJ2-3	NA	TRBV5-1	NA	TGCGCCAGCAGCCAATCCCGTAGAGGTACGCAGTATTTT	CASSQSRRGTQYF
TRBJ2-2	NA	TRBV6-1	NA	TGTGCCAGCAGTCCCAGGGAATATAAGTCCGGGGAGCTGTTTTTT	CASSPREYKSGELFF
TRBJ2-7	TRBD2	TRBV6-1	few	TGTGCCAGCACAATAGCGGGCCACGAGCAGTACTTC	CASTIAGHEQYF
TRBJ2-3	NA	TRBV12-3/TRBV12-4	few	TGTGCCAGCAGTTTAGGACTTTATCGCACAGATACGCAGTATTTT	CASSLGLYRTDTQYF
TRBJ1-2	NA	TRBV7-2	few	TGTGCCAGCAGCTCCCGTCACCGCTATGGCTACACCTTC	CASSSRHRYGYTF
TRBJ2-2	NA	TRBV24-1	NA	TGTGCCACCAGTGATTTAGAGGGGGAGCTGTTTTTT	CATSDLEGELFF
TRBJ2-1	TRBD2	TRBV5-1	few	TGCGCCAGCAGCTTGGGCCCCCTGGGACTAGCGGTCTACAATGAGCAGTTCTTC	CASSLGPLGLAVYNEQFF
TRBJ1-2	TRBD1	TRBV2	once	TGTGCCAGCATGGGCGGGACAGGGGATGGCTACACCTTC	CASMGGTGDGYTF
TRBJ2-4	NA	TRBV15	few	TGTGCCACCAGCCCGGTAGCCAAAAACATTCAGTACTTC	CATSPVAKNIQYF
TRBJ2-4	NA	TRBV4-1	NA	TGCGCCAGCAGCCAAGAAGCAATAGCCAAAAACATTCAGTACTTC	CASSQEAIAKNIQYF
TRBJ2-2	NA	TRBV6-1	NA	TGTGCCAGCAGTGAAGCCTCGGGGTTCACCGGGGAGCTGTTTTTT	CASSEASGFTGELFF
TRBJ1-4	NA	TRBV28	few	TGTGCCAGCAGTTCGGTGACAACATCGTTTTTT	CASSSVTTSFF
TRBJ2-7	TRBD2	TRBV20-1	NA	TGCAGTGCTACGTCAAGCGGGGGGGCCCCCTACGAGCAGTACTTC	CSATSSGGAPYEQYF
TRBJ2-1	NA	TRBV5-1	few	TGCGCCAGCAGCTTCGACGTGAGCTCCTACAATGAGCAGTTCTTC	CASSFDVSSYNEQFF
TRBJ2-1	TRBD2	TRBV19	NA	TGTGCCAGTAGTACTAGCGGGACCGCATACAATGAGCAGTTCTTC	CASSTSGTAYNEQFF
TRBJ1-4	NA	TRBV4-1	many	TGCGCCAGCAGCCAGTGGGGGGGAGAAAAACTGTTTTTT	CASSQWGGEKLFF
TRBJ2-3	NA	TRBV3-1	NA	TGTGCCAGCAGCCATCAGGGTGGCACAGATACGCAGTATTTT	CASSHQGGTDTQYF
TRBJ2-1	NA	TRBV20-1	NA	TGCAGTGCCCCATTGGGGGGCTCACTGAGCTCCTACAATGAGCAGTTCTTC	CSAPLGGSLSSYNEQFF
TRBJ1-6	NA	TRBV7-9	NA	TGTGCCAGCACCACAGGGACACTATATAATTCACCCCTCCACTTT	CASTTGTLYNSPLHF
TRBJ2-3	NA	TRBV11-2	few	TGTGCCAGCAGCCCTAAGAGAGATACGCAGTATTTT	CASSPKRDTQYF
TRBJ1-1	NA	TRBV4-2	many	TGTGCCAGCAGCCCCGGGTGGGACACTGAAGCTTTCTTT	CASSPGWDTEAFF
TRBJ2-3	NA	TRBV15	many	TGTGCCACCAGCATAAATCTAGCAGGAGATACGCAGTATTTT	CATSINLAGDTQYF
TRBJ2-3	NA	TRBV20-1	NA	TGCAGTGCTAGAGATCACAAAATGGGGGGAGGAGATACGCAGTATTTT	CSARDHKMGGGDTQYF
TRBJ1-1	NA	TRBV28	NA	TGTGCCAGCAGCCTTAGGGGTCGTAACGGGAACACTGAAGCTTTCTTT	CASSLRGRNGNTEAFF
TRBJ2-3	TRBD2	TRBV10-3	many	TGTGCCATCAGTCTAGGTGGAGGGACTAGCGTGGATACGCAGTATTTT	CAISLGGGTSVDTQYF
TRBJ2-1	NA	TRBV5-1	NA	TGCGCCAGCAGCTTGGGGACAGACTCAGCCCAAGAGACCCAGTTCTTC	CASSLGTDSAQETQFF
TRBJ2-3	NA	TRBV27	few	TGTGCCAGCAGTTTCGTGGTTGGGGATACGCAGTATTTT	CASSFVVGDTQYF
TRBJ2-1	TRBD2	TRBV3-1	NA	TGTGCCAGCAGCCAAGATAAAGGACTAGCGGGAAGGAATGAGCAGTTCTTC	CASSQDKGLAGRNEQFF
TRBJ2-7	TRBD2	TRBV5-1	NA	TGCGCCAGCAGCTTGAATCCGGGACTAGCTGTCGAGCAGTACTTC	CASSLNPGLAVEQYF
TRBJ2-5	TRBD2	TRBV10-3	few	TGTGCCACGGGACTAGCGGGGGAAGAGACCCAGTACTTC	CATGLAGEETQYF
TRBJ2-7	NA	TRBV2	few	TGTGCCAGCAGCGCCGGGGCCTCCTACGAGCAGTACTTC	CASSAGASYEQYF
TRBJ1-1	NA	TRBV28	few	TGTGCCAGCAGTCCCCCGGAGAACACTGAAGCTTTCTTT	CASSPPENTEAFF
TRBJ2-6	TRBD2	TRBV2	many	TGTGCCAGCAGCGCCGGGACTAGCATCAACGTCCTGACTTTC	CASSAGTSINVLTF
TRBJ2-1	NA	TRBV5-4	few	TGTGCCAGCACCGGAGGTAATAGCCTGTACAATGAGCAGTTCTTC	CASTGGNSLYNEQFF
TRBJ2-7	NA	TRBV29-1	NA	TGCAGCGTGGCCCAGGACTCCCCCTACGAGCAGTACTTC	CSVAQDSPYEQYF
TRBJ2-7	TRBD1	TRBV19	NA	TGTGCCAGTATGCCGACAGGGAACTACTACGAGCAGTACTTC	CASMPTGNYYEQYF